A single sample gave rise to the 19 T cell receptor beta chains below, sequenced in a study of blood T cells in healthy people across ages. PCR was performed a second time for roughly 6 to 12 cycles using a sample-barcoded 5' primer and a J-beta primer mix. TCRdb reprocessed the 5' RACE reads via MiXCR and lists one record per CDR3 protein. The sample lists roughly 900,000 distinct CDR3 sequences, about 48% seen once, with 13% in the top ten. Source material: blood. The source is a young man in good health.

This clonotype was observed a handful of times. This chain connects TRBV12-3 or TRBV12-4 to TRBJ1-6, with 7 nucleotides matching TRBD1. CDR3 size: 14 residues. V dropped 6 bases and J dropped 7; count of bases not matched to a gene: 6. This CDR3 is CASRLTGYNSPLHF. In DNA form, the CDR3 reads TGTGCCAGCAGACTGACAGGGTACAATTCACCCCTCCACTTT.

This clonotype was seen a few times. The V gene is TRBV4-3, the J gene TRBJ2-1; D is ambiguous. Trimming cost V 4 bases and J 0 bases, with 10 bases left between them. Germline CDR1 and CDR2: LGHNA and YSLEER. The CDR3 totals 15 residues. As DNA, the CDR3 is TGCGCCAGCAGCCCCAGCGAGAACTCCTACAATGAGCAGTTCTTC. Its translation is CASSPSENSYNEQFF.

V gene TRBV29-1 combines with J gene TRBJ2-1, with no clear D. Trimming removed 4 bases from V and 9 bases from J, with 16 bases in between. Germline lookup yields CDR1 SQVTM and CDR2 ANQGSEA. The CDR3 sequence is 13 residues long. In DNA form, the CDR3 reads TGCAGCGTTGGGGCCCTGGGGTCAGGTGAGCAGTTCTTC. It specifies CSVGALGSGEQFF.

This chain links TRBV20-1 with TRBJ2-3; 14 bases map to TRBD2. After removal of 6 bases from V and 4 bases from J, the junction contained 6 bases not matched to a gene. The CDR3 is 15 amino acids. Germline CDR1 and CDR2: DFQATT and SNEGSKA (reference sequence). This CDR3 is CSATSGGAISDTQYF. The CDR3, as DNA: TGCAGTGCGACTAGCGGGGGGGCCATCTCAGATACGCAGTATTTT.

The chain has TRBV28 and TRBJ2-7; D perhaps matches TRBD1 (6 bases). From germline, CDR1 is MDHEN and CDR2 SYDVKM. The CDR3 sequence is 11 residues long. V was clipped by 8 bases and J by 3 bases, with 8 bases between them. The CDR3: CASYRDYEQYF. In nucleotides, the CDR3 is TGTGCCAGCTACAGGGACTACGAGCAGTACTTC.

The chain couples TRBV30 to TRBJ2-2; 8 bases are a match to TRBD1. V trimming: 2 bases; J trimming: 5 bases; junction bases outside the gene matches: 10. Looked up from germline, CDR1 is GTSNPN and CDR2 is SVGIG (reference sequence). The CDR3 sequence is 16 residues long. The CDR3 here is CAWSYRTGRNTGELFF. CDR3 bases: TGTGCCTGGAGTTACAGGACAGGGCGAAATACCGGGGAGCTGTTTTTT.

This chain links TRBV7-9 with TRBJ2-5; D is possibly TRBD1 (5 bases). This CDR3 comprises 15 residues. Trimming cost V 1 base and J 0 bases, with 9 bases left between them. The V gene's germline CDR1 is SEHNR and CDR2 FQNEAQ (reference sequence). The CDR3 DNA reads TGTGCCAGCAGCTTAGGTGTGGGGCACCAAGAGACCCAGTACTTC. This codes for CASSLGVGHQETQYF.

Turning to this clonotype: One end of the junction is discordant with germline, which a read error may explain. In nucleotides, the CDR3 is TGCGCCAGCAGCCCCGGACTAGCGCAAGAGGCCCAGTACTTC. Its translation is CASSPGLAQEAQYF. This chain joins TRBV4-1 and TRBJ2-5; 9 nucleotides agree with TRBD2. Germline values: CDR1 MGHRA, CDR2 YSYEKL. This CDR3 region has 14 residues.

The J gene is TRBJ1-4, the V gene TRBV5-6, with D maybe TRBD1 (6 bases). V lost 4 bases and J lost 0, with 13 bases in between. Per germline, CDR1 SGHDT and CDR2 YYEEEE. This CDR3 has 16 amino acids. CDR3 in amino acids: CASSATGITTNEKLFF. The CDR3, as DNA: TGTGCCAGCAGCGCTACAGGGATAACAACTAATGAAAAACTGTTTTTT.

The sample holds many counts of this clonotype. The V and J genes are TRBV7-2 and TRBJ2-7, with 11 bases identical to TRBD2. The CDR3 has 17 residues. Germline CDR1 reads SGHTA; CDR2 reads FQGNSA. The trim removed 2 bases at V and 4 bases at J, leaving 10 bases unmatched. The CDR3 region has the DNA TGTGCCAGCAGCTTAATGACCGGGCTAGCGGGGGGTTACGAGCAGTACTTC. It specifies CASSLMTGLAGGYEQYF.

The chain combines TRBV20-1 with TRBJ2-2; the match to TRBD2 covers 7 bases. CDR3 length: 14 residues. Looked up from germline, CDR1 is DFQATT and CDR2 is SNEGSKA (reference sequence). J gave up 5 bases and V 4 bases, and 7 bases lay outside the gene matches. DNA for the CDR3: TGCAGTGCTAACGACTGGGAGGGGACCGGGGAGCTGTTTTTT. This gives the protein CSANDWEGTGELFF.

V gene TRBV20-1 combines with J gene TRBJ1-2; TRBD1 aligns across 8 bases. J was trimmed by 7 bases and V by 0 bases; bases with no gene match: 10. CDR1 and CDR2 from the germline V gene are DFQATT and SNEGSKA (reference sequence). CDR3 length: 15 amino acids. CDR3: CSARDARQGISGYTF. The CDR3 nucleotides are TGCAGTGCTAGAGATGCGAGACAGGGGATTAGTGGCTACACCTTC.

In this sample, this clonotype turned up a few times. The chain combines TRBV12-3 or TRBV12-4 with TRBJ2-7; TRBD2 matches at 14 bases. The CDR3 consists of 16 residues. V gave up 6 bases and J gave up 2 bases; unmatched junction bases: 6. CDR3 in DNA: TGTGCCAGCAGGGGGACTAGCGGGGGCTTAGCCTACGAGCAGTACTTC. It encodes CASRGTSGGLAYEQYF.

The chain couples TRBV9 to TRBJ2-7; TRBD2 is a possible D gene (5 bases). The J call is uncertain, as TRBJ2-5 better fits the DNA end. The CDR3 runs 16 residues. Per the germline V gene, CDR1 is SGDLS and CDR2 is YYNGEE. CDR3 residues: CASSLHWTGWGETQYF. The CDR3 nucleotides read TGTGCCAGCAGCCTGCACTGGACGGGGTGGGGAGAGACCCAGTACTTC.

The chain is built from TRBV27 and TRBJ1-2; D is ambiguous. This CDR3 is built from 14 residues. The V end was cut by 6 bases, the J end by 6 bases, with 17 bases between. CDR1 is MNHEY and CDR2 is SMNVEV in the germline V gene (reference sequence). CDR3 protein: CASRLGPGTDGYTF. The DNA for the CDR3 is TGTGCCAGCAGGCTAGGTCCGGGAACCGATGGCTACACCTTC.

The gene calls are TRBV5-5 and TRBJ1-2; no clear D gene. The CDR3 runs to 15 residues. CDR1 and CDR2 (germline): SGHKS, YYEKEE (reference sequence). The germline V and J ends were trimmed by 6 bases and 0 bases, with 15 bases remaining between them. CDR3 sequence reads: CASNSRTTPNYGYTF. The CDR3 nucleotides are TGTGCCAGCAACTCGCGTACAACCCCTAACTATGGCTACACCTTC.

V is TRBV7-2 and J is TRBJ2-5, with 9 bases identical to TRBD1. This CDR3 spans 15 amino acids. Germline loops: CDR1 SGHTA, CDR2 FQGNSA. The V and J ends lost 1 base and 11 bases, in that order; junction bases with no gene match: 11. The CDR3: CASSLVGTGTNEQYF. The CDR3 coding sequence is TGTGCCAGCAGCTTAGTCGGGACAGGGACGAATGAGCAGTACTTC.

This chain links TRBV7-2 with TRBJ2-1; TRBD2 matches 9 bases. Germline V gene lookup returns CDR1 SGHTA and CDR2 FQGNSA. The CDR3 sequence is 15 residues long. The ends lost 6 bases at V and 9 bases at J; junction bases unmatched: 12. The chain's CDR3 is CASRYNSGGTVEQFF. For the CDR3, the DNA is TGTGCCAGCAGATATAACAGCGGGGGGACCGTTGAGCAGTTCTTC.

This clonotype was seen a handful of times. The chain links TRBV5-1 to TRBJ2-7; perhaps TRBD1 as D (6 bases). Trimming removed 7 bases at V and 5 bases at J, with 22 bases between. Germline V gene data show CDR1 as SGHRS and CDR2 as YFSETQ. CDR3 length equals 15 residues. CDR3 region: CASRLDSPPVHEQYF. CDR3 in DNA: TGCGCCAGCCGCCTGGACAGCCCTCCCGTTCACGAGCAGTACTTC.